This entry features one TCR beta chain sequence. Antigen unknown. These data come from a study of response to subunit inactivated influenza vaccine. Study-level points and caveats: The study's authors posited that every seasonal influenza vaccination enlists few new T cells.

Each CDR3 protein gets one entry after TCRdb re-called the RT-PCR reads with MiXCR. Of a few hundred thousand distinct CDR3 sequences listed, around 15% are singletons. The V end was cut by 6 bases, the J end by 5 bases, with 22 bases between. The CDR3 runs to 16 residues. The sequence was obtained from a man aged 50-60 years who received an inactivated influenza vaccine. The V gene is TRBV12-3 or TRBV12-4, the J gene TRBJ1-1; D may be TRBD1 (6 bases). Material: PBMCs from blood, obtained 11 to 12 days after vaccination. CDR3 DNA: TGTGCCAGCAGCCGTGGGGGGGCGCGAGGGCAGACTGAAGCTTTCTTT. Protein product: CASSRGGARGQTEAFF.